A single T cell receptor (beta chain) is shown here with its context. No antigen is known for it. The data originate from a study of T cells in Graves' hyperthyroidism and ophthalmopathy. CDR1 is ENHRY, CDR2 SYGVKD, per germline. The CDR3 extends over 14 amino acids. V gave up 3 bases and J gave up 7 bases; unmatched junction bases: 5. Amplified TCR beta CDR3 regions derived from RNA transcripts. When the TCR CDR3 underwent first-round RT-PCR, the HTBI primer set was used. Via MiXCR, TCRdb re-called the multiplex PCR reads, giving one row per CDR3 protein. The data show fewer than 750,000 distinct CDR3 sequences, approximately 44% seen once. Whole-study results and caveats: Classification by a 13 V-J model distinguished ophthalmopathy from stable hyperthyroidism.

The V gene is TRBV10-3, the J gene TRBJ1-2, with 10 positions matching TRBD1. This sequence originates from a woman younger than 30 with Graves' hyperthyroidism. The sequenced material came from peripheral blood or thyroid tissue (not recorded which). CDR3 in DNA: TGTGCCATCAGTGAAACCGGGACAGGGGTTGGCTACACCTTC. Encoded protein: CAISETGTGVGYTF.